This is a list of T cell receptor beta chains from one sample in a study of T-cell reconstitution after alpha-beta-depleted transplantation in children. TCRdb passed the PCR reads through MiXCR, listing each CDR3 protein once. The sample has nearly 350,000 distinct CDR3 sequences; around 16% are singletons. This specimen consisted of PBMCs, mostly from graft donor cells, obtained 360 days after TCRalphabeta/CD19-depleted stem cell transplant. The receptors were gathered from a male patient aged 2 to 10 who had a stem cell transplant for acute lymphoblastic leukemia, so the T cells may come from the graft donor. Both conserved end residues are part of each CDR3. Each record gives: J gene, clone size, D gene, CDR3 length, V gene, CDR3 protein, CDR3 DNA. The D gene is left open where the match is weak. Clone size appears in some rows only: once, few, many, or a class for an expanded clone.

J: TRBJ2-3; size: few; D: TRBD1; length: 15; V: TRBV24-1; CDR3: CATSDGTASTDTQYF; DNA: TGTGCCACCAGTGATGGGACAGCTAGCACAGATACGCAGTATTTT
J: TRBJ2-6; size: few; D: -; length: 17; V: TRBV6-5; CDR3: CASSYPGGGTGANVLTF; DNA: TGTGCCAGCAGTTACCCGGGGGGCGGGACTGGGGCCAACGTCCTGACTTTC
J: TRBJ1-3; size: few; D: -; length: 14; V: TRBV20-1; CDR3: CSARDPMRGDTIYF; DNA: TGCAGTGCTAGAGACCCCATGAGGGGGGACACCATATATTTT
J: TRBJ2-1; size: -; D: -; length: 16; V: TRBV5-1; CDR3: CASSWEGRGLRIGQFF; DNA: TGCGCCAGCAGCTGGGAGGGCAGGGGGCTAAGGATAGGGCAGTTCTTC
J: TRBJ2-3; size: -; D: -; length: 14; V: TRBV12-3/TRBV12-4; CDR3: CASSSEYSTDTQYF; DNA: TGTGCCAGCAGTTCAGAATATAGCACAGATACGCAGTATTTT
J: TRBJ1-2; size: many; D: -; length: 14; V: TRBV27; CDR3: CASSSLTTFYGYTF; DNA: TGTGCCAGCAGTTCCCTCACAACTTTCTATGGCTACACCTTC
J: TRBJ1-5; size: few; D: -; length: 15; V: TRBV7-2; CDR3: CASSLDRVLNQPQHF; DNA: TGTGCCAGCAGCTTAGACAGAGTTCTTAATCAGCCCCAGCATTTT
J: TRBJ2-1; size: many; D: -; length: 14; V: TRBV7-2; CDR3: CASSLRASSNEQFF; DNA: TGTGCCAGCAGCTTAAGAGCCTCTTCCAATGAGCAGTTCTTC
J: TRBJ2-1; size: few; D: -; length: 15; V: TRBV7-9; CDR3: CASSLARIGVGEQFF; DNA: TGTGCCAGCAGCTTAGCGAGAATAGGAGTCGGTGAGCAGTTCTTC
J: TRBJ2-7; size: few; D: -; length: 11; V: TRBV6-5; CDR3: CASGRASEQYF; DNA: TGTGCCAGCGGAAGGGCAAGCGAGCAGTACTTC
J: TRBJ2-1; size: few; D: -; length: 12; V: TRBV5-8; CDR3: CASSSRWREQFF; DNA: TGTGCCAGCAGCTCCAGATGGAGGGAGCAGTTCTTC
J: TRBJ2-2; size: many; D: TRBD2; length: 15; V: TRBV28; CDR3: CASSPGLAVGGELFF; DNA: TGTGCCAGCAGTCCGGGACTAGCGGTGGGCGGGGAGCTGTTTTTT
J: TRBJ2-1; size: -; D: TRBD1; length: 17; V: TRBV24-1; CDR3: CATSDPETGSSYNEQFF; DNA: TGTGCCACCAGTGATCCCGAGACAGGGTCCAGCTACAATGAGCAGTTCTTC
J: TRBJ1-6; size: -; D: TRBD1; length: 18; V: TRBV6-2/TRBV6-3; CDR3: CASSPHSGTGVGNSPLHF; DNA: TGTGCCAGCAGCCCACACTCCGGGACAGGGGTCGGTAATTCACCCCTCCACTTT
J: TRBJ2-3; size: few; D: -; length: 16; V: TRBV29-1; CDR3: CSVEGAAGPGLGTQYF; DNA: TGCAGCGTTGAAGGTGCGGCGGGGCCGGGCCTGGGTACGCAGTATTTT
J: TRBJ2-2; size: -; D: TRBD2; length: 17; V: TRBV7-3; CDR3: CASSQPPLAGGAGELFF; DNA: TGTGCCAGCAGCCAACCCCCACTAGCGGGAGGAGCCGGGGAGCTGTTTTTT
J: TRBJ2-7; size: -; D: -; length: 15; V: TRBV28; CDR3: CASSLTTEGFDEQYF; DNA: TGTGCCAGCAGTTTAACGACAGAGGGATTCGACGAGCAGTACTTC
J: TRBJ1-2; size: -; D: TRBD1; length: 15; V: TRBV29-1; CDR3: CSVEVGQNFSYGYTF; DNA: TGCAGCGTTGAAGTGGGACAGAATTTCTCCTATGGCTACACCTTC
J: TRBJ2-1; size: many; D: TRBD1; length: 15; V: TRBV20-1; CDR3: CSAVDRGRGYNEQFF; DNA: TGCAGTGCCGTCGACAGGGGACGGGGGTACAATGAGCAGTTCTTC
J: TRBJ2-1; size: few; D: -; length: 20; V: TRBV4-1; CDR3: CASSQWPQGYEGLLYNEQFF; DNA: TGCGCCAGCAGCCAATGGCCCCAGGGATACGAGGGGCTTTTGTACAATGAGCAGTTCTTC
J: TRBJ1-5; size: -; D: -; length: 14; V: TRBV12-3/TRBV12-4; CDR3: CASTRTDYNQPQHF; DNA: TGTGCCAGCACTAGGACGGATTACAATCAGCCCCAGCATTTT
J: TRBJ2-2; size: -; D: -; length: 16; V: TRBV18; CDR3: CASSPIRTRPNGELFF; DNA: TGTGCCAGCTCACCTATCAGGACAAGACCCAATGGGGAGCTGTTTTTT
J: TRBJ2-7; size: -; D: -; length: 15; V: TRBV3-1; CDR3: CASSQDLAAPYEQYF; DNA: TGTGCCAGCAGCCAAGATCTAGCAGCCCCCTACGAGCAGTACTTC
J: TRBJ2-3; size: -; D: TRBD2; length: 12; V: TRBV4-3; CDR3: CASTGLGGPQYF; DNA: TGCGCCAGCACGGGACTAGGTGGCCCCCAGTATTTT
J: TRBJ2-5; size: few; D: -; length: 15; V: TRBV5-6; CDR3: CASSLVMWRRETQYF; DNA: TGTGCCAGCAGCTTGGTTATGTGGCGCCGAGAGACCCAGTACTTC
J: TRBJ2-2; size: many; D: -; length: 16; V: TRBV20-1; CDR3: CSARDAQQSNTGELFF; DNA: TGCAGTGCTAGAGATGCGCAGCAATCTAACACCGGGGAGCTGTTTTTT
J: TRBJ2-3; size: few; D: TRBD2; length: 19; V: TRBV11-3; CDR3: CASSLFERWLASGKRGQYF; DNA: TGTGCCAGCAGCTTATTTGAGCGGTGGTTGGCTAGCGGGAAGAGGGGGCAGTATTTT
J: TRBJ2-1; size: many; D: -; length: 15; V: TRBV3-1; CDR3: CASSPPGLFYNEQFF; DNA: TGTGCCAGCAGCCCCCCGGGACTCTTCTACAATGAGCAGTTCTTC
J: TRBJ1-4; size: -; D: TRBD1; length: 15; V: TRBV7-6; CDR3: CASSSHRGLTEKLFF; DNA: TGTGCCAGCAGCTCGCACAGGGGCTTGACTGAAAAACTGTTTTTT
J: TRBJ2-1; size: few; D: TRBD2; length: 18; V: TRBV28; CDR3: CASSSTSGRSAWRYEQFF; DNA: TGTGCCAGCAGTTCGACTAGCGGGAGATCCGCTTGGCGGTATGAGCAGTTCTTC
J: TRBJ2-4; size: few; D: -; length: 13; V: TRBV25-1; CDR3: CASSEFGDHIQYF; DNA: TGTGCCAGCAGTGAATTCGGGGATCACATTCAGTACTTC
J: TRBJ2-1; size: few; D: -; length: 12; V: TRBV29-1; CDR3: CSVAQGSNEQFF; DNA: TGCAGCGTTGCGCAGGGGAGCAATGAGCAGTTCTTC
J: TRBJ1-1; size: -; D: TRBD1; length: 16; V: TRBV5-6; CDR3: CASSFRQGAHGTEAFF; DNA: TGTGCCAGCAGCTTCCGACAGGGGGCACATGGCACTGAAGCTTTCTTT
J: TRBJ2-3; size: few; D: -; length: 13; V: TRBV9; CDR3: CASSISVSDTQYF; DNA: TGTGCCAGCAGTATCTCGGTATCAGATACGCAGTATTTT
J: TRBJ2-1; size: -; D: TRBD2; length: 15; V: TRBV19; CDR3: CASSMASGIVNEQFF; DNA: TGTGCCAGTAGTATGGCTAGCGGGATCGTCAATGAGCAGTTCTTC
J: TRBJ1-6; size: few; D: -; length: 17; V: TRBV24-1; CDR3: CATTDGPTDRFNSPLHF; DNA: TGTGCCACCACCGATGGGCCAACCGACAGGTTTAATTCACCCCTCCACTTT
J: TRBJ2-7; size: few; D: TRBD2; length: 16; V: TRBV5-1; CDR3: CASSLDGTSSFYEQYF; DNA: TGCGCCAGCAGCTTGGACGGGACTAGCAGTTTCTACGAGCAGTACTTC
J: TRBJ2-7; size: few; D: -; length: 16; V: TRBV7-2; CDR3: CASSLGGQGIPYEQYF; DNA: TGTGCCAGCAGCTTAGGGGGGCAGGGAATCCCCTACGAGCAGTACTTC
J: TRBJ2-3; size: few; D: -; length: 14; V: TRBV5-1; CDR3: CASSTGTNTDTQYF; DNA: TGCGCCAGCAGCACCGGGACCAACACAGATACGCAGTATTTT
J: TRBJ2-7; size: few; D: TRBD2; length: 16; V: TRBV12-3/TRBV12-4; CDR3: CASNPDSTSAVYEQYF; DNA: TGTGCCAGCAATCCGGACTCGACTAGCGCGGTCTACGAGCAGTACTTC
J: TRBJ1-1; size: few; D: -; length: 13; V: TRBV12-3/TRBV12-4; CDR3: CASGQSLNTEAFF; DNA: TGTGCCAGCGGACAGAGCTTAAACACTGAAGCTTTCTTT
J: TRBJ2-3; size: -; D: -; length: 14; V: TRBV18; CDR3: CASSPRIATDTQYF; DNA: TGTGCCAGCTCACCGCGAATAGCGACAGATACGCAGTATTTT
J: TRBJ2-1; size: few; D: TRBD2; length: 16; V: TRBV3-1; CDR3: CASSQGLAGAGGEQFF; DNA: TGTGCCAGCAGCCAGGGACTAGCGGGAGCTGGGGGTGAGCAGTTCTTC
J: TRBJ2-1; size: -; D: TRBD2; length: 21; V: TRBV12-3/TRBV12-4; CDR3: CASSLHPGTIGSGRAYNEQFF; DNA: TGTGCCAGCAGTTTACATCCCGGCACCATAGGAAGCGGGAGGGCCTACAATGAGCAGTTCTTC
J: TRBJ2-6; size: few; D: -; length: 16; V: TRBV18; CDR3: CASSPPGASGANVLTF; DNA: TGTGCCAGCTCACCACCGGGTGCCTCTGGGGCCAACGTCCTGACTTTC
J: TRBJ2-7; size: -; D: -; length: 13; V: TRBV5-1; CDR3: CASSCVLPYEQYF; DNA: TGCGCCAGCAGCTGCGTGTTGCCCTACGAGCAGTACTTC
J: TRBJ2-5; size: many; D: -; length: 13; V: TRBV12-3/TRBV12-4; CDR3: CASRGRVGETQYF; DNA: TGTGCCAGCAGGGGGCGCGTCGGAGAGACCCAGTACTTC
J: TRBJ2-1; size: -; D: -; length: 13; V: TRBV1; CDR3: CTSSQGLHNEQFF; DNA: TGCACCAGCAGCCAAGGACTACACAATGAGCAGTTCTTC